In this sample, the clone carrying this T cell receptor beta chain turned up a few times. This sample was included in a study of blood T cell repertoires in COVID-19. Across the whole study: In each case, the material was cDNA or gDNA derived from T cells, B-cell-depleted T cells, or PBMCs.

Germline V gene data show CDR1 as MGHDK and CDR2 as SYGVNS. Trimming pared 7 bases from V and 5 bases from J, leaving 9 bases between. CDR3 size: 13 residues. Profiling relied on immunoSEQ multiplex PCR, and the TCRdb table lists in-frame clones only, not all of them. The sample records roughly 230,000 clones, over 75% being singletons. Seattle-derived patients entered the study during active infection and were followed longitudinally. What was sequenced was peripheral blood. This clonotype was obtained from a man in his forties or fifties with COVID-19, enrolled during active disease. The chain carries TRBV25-1 and TRBJ1-6, with unresolved D. CDR3 coding DNA: TGTGCCAGCACCCCAGCGGATAATTCACCCCTCCACTTT. Translated, it gives CASTPADNSPLHF.